This T cell receptor beta chain was recovered during a study of beta chain features in type 1 diabetes. Whole-study findings and limits: The naive, central memory and Treg TCRB repertoires of patients appeared to be more similar to one another than those of healthy donors. Type 1 diabetes patients had moderately but significantly shorter TCRB CDR3s in all four CD4+ subsets.

The investigators reverse transcribed all of the isolated RNA, so they sequenced expressed TCRB transcripts. Deep immunoSEQ sequencing covered naive, central memory and regulatory T cell samples. Clones were sequenced by immunoSEQ multiplex PCR, and TCRdb holds only the in-frame ones, with some missing. The table records 600,000 or so clones, roughly an eighth of them present only once. Comments on this clone: Its specificity is unknown.

The CDR3 has 13 residues. Germline V lookup: CDR1 GTSNPN, CDR2 SVGIG (reference sequence). With 1 base removed from V and 1 base from J, the gap between germline ends came to 7 bases. The chain uses TRBV30 and TRBJ2-5; D is ambiguous. The sequence derives from a man aged 25 to 40 with type 1 diabetes. The specimen was naive CD4+ T cells from blood. CDR3 residues: CAWSGNLQETQYF. CDR3 in DNA: TGTGCCTGGAGTGGAAACCTCCAAGAGACCCAGTACTTC.